This T cell receptor (beta chain) was identified in a study of neurological immune-mediated disorders (dated by TCRdb to the late 2010s). Study-level background: Using UMI-based sequencing, the study compared peripheral blood TCR-beta repertoires from patients with HTLV-I-associated myelopathy (HAM/TSP), patients with multiple sclerosis, and healthy controls. Longitudinal samples, technical triplicates and paired sorted CD4+ and CD8+ T-cell subsets, alongside PBMC samples, were included among the approximately 110 TCR-beta libraries. The cohort was made up of about 66 subjects, consisting of some 14 HAM/TSP patients, some 34 multiple sclerosis patients and some 20 healthy controls. Broader findings and caveats from the paper: No identical CDR3 amino acid sequences were shared among expanded clones across subjects, suggesting private TCR-beta repertoires in all groups. The highest TCR clonal expansion was observed in HAM/TSP patients, whereas the lowest was observed in MS patients, even when compared with healthy controls.

The healthy controls were volunteers from blood banks in Maryland, USA. For the sorted-subset TCR libraries, the starting material was fewer than 1.2 million sorted CD4+ or CD8+ T cells. PBMCs were separated from peripheral blood using Ficoll-Hypaque density gradient centrifugation and then cryopreserved in liquid nitrogen. The study also sequenced paired sorted CD4+ and CD8+ subsets from healthy controls, HAM/TSP patients and MS patients. This clonotype has at least ten counts. Its recognized antigen is unknown. No much larger clone exists at a distance of one base, and base qualities are not known. cDNA was synthesized by template-switch 5'RACE using a primer carrying a 10-nucleotide random unique molecular identifier by which each TCR transcript was tagged. Every sequencing run yielded over 170 million TCR-beta sequences covering 15-18 subjects. The RNeasy kit was used for extraction of total RNA. The KAPA Real-time Library Amplification kit was used to amplify TCR-beta VDJ regions with primers targeting the TCR constant region and the 5'RACE anchor. Sample indexes and Illumina adaptors were added in a first PCR, after which library yield was increased in a second PCR. After purification with Ampure beads, the TCR product of roughly 650 bp was size-selected on a 2% E-gel SizeSelection system. Before pooling, library quality was assessed on a Bioanalyzer, concentration was determined with Qubit, and library quantification was performed with the Kapa Library Quantification kit. Paired-end 2 x 150 bp sequencing of the libraries was performed on an Illumina HiSeq 2500. To increase sequence diversity, about 25-31% phiX was spiked into each library pool. Turning to the authors' computational methods: Quality-filtered reads were processed with the UMI-based MiGEC pipeline, which removed over 90% of raw TCR sequences during error correction. IMGT germline references were used for alignment of VDJ genes, and clonotypes were defined by a unique CDR3 amino acid sequence together with V-J genes. VDJtools evaluated clonal expansion, Shannon diversity and CDR3 relatedness (CalcPairwiseDistances, ClusterSamples); CLCbio workbench built phylogenetic trees. Clones with at least 8 unique UMIs were defined as expanded, with this threshold being based on coefficient-of-variation modelling across technical triplicates. TCRdb ran its own pipeline on the public reads, namely fastp trimming at Q25 and MiXCR clone calling, and kept in-frame beta chains. Records with the same CDR3 protein are collapsed into one entry carrying the most frequent genes and DNA. The V and J calls here are based on TCRdb, not the publication. For this sample there are some 16,000 distinct CDR3 sequences; 7% to 9.5% appear just once. Under 55% of the sample rests with the top ten.

Trimming takes 3 bases from V and 3 bases from J, and the germline ends sit 16 bases apart. The germline V gene gives CDR1 as MGHRA and CDR2 as YSYEKL. From the cysteine through the phenylalanine, the CDR3 covers 16 amino acids. Here the CDR3 DNA is all that survives: 48 bases in frame from base 1. The chain is made from TRBV4-1 and TRBJ2-3; the D call could be TRBD1 or TRBD2, with each sharing 5 bases. This clonotype was sampled from a man in his forties or fifties in good health. The source material was CD8+ T cells from blood. The CDR3 here reads CASSQRDQGLTDTQYF. DNA sequence: TGCGCCAGCAGCCAGAGGGACCAAGGATTGACAGATACGCAGTATTTT.